This TCR beta chain was recovered during a study of Ad26.COV2.S vaccination and SARS-CoV-2 variants. Stated treatment: about 20 received Ad26.COV2.S at low or high dose, single or two shots; a few received placebo; per-sample allocation not given. Sampling occurred on day 63 after the first vaccine or placebo injection. Its platform was an Ad26 vector, and its expressed antigen was Wuhan-strain SARS-CoV-2 spike. The CDR3 spans 16 residues. CDR1 and CDR2 (germline): LGHNT, FRNRAP. The V segment lost 0 bases and the J segment 3 bases; nucleotides outside the gene matches: 5. This clone was detected only once. Its antigen remains unknown. Produced via immunoSEQ multiplex PCR; TCRdb's table is partial and in-frame only. The sample shows more than 400,000 clones, about 90% of them seen only once. Overall study results and limits: The breadth of spike-specific CD8+ and CD4+ T cell responses after vaccination was reportedly substantial.

Material: peripheral blood, obtained in a trial of Ad26.COV2.S vaccine versus placebo. The receptor comes from a person between 18 and 59 years old who received the Ad26.COV2.S COVID-19 vaccine or a placebo. V and J are TRBV12-5 and TRBJ2-5; 9 bases are a match to TRBD2. This CDR3 is CASGLVRGGAEETQYF. The CDR3, as DNA: TGTGCTAGTGGTTTGGTACGCGGGGGGGCCGAAGAGACCCAGTACTTC.